The present entry profiles one T cell receptor (beta chain) with its context. The record originates from a study of cytomegalovirus exposure and HLA in healthy donors. From germline, CDR1 is SGHNT and CDR2 YYREEE (reference sequence). Trimming removed 4 bases from V and 4 bases from J; junction bases left unmatched: 9. The CDR3 consists of 15 residues. Primers: 60 Vbeta forward and 13 Jbeta reverse. Some clones are missing from TCRdb's copy, which holds only in-frame ones; the method was immunoSEQ multiplex PCR. The sample holds 130,000 to 150,000 clones, around 82% seen once. The rearrangement joins TRBV5-4 to TRBJ1-1, with TRBD1 matching 8 bases. This sequence was found in a female donor in good health and CMV-seronegative. The specimen was PBMCs. The CDR3 DNA is TGTGCCAGCAGCGGGCAGGGGGCGGCTCGCACTGAAGCTTTCTTT. Protein product: CASSGQGAARTEAFF.